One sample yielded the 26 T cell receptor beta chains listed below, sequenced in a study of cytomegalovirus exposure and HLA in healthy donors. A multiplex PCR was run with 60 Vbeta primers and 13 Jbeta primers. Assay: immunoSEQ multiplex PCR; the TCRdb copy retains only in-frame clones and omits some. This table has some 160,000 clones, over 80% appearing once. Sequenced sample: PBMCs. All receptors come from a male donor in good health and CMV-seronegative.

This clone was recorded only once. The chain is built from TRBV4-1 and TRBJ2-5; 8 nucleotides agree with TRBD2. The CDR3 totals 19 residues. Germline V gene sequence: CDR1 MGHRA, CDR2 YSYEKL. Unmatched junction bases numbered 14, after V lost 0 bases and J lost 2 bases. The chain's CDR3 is CASSQDGPPAGGIQETQYF. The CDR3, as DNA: TGCGCCAGCAGCCAAGATGGGCCCCCCGCGGGGGGCATACAAGAGACCCAGTACTTC.

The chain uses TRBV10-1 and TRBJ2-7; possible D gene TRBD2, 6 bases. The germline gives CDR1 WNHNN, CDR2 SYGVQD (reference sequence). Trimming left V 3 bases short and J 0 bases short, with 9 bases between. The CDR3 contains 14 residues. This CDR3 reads CASSDTGLSYEQYF. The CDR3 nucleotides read TGCGCCAGCAGTGATACGGGACTCTCCTACGAGCAGTACTTC.

In nucleotides, the CDR3 is TGTGCCAGCAGTTCCGGGGTCAGCAATCAGCCCCAGCATTTT. This codes for CASSSGVSNQPQHF. The chain joins TRBV6-5 to TRBJ1-5; no firm D call. CDR1 and CDR2 (germline): MNHEY, SVGAGI. Between the trimmed V and J ends, which lost 4 bases and 1 base, there was a span of 8 bases. The CDR3 runs 14 residues.

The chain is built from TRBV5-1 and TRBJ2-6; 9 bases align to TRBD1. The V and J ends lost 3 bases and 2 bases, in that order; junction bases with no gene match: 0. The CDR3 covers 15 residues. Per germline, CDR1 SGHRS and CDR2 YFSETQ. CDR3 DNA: TGCGCCAGCAGCTGGGACAGGGCTGGGGCCAACGTCCTGACTTTC. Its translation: CASSWDRAGANVLTF.

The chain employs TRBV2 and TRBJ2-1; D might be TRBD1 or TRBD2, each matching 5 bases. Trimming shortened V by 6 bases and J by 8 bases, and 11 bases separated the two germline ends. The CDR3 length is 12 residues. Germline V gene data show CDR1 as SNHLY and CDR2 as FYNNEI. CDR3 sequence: CASSEQDYEQFF. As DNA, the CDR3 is TGTGCCAGCAGCGAACAGGACTATGAGCAGTTCTTC.

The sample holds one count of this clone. The CDR3 nucleotides are TGTGCCAGCAGCTTATACGAGGGCATCGAGCAGTACTTC. Translating it yields CASSLYEGIEQYF. The V call is TRBV11-2, the J call TRBJ2-7, with D possibly matching TRBD2 (5 bases). From germline, CDR1 is SGHAT and CDR2 FQNNGV. The CDR3 is 13 residues long. Trimming shortened V by 2 bases and J by 6 bases, and 11 bases separated the two germline ends. Complete variable domain (other parts from reference TRBV11-2 and TRBJ2-7): EAGVAQSPRYKIIEKRQSVAFWCNPISGHATLYWYQQILGQGPKLLIQFQNNGVVDDSQLPKDRFSAERLKGVDSTLKIQPAKLEDSAVYLCASSLYEGIEQYFGPGTRLTVT.

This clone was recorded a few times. The chain's CDR3 is CASNGQTNQPQHF. The DNA for the CDR3 is TGTGCCAGTAACGGACAGACGAATCAGCCCCAGCATTTT. This chain links TRBV19 with TRBJ1-5, with a tentative D call TRBD1 (6 bases). The ends were cut back, 7 bases at V and 4 bases at J, with 11 bases in the middle. The CDR3 extends over 13 amino acids. The germline V gene encodes CDR1 LNHDA and CDR2 SQIVND (reference sequence).

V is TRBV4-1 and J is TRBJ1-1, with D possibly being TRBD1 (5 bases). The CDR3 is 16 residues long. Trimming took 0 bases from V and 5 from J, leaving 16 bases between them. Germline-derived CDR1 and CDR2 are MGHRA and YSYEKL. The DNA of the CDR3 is TGCGCCAGCAGCCAAGATCCCCGGGACCGGGGGACTGAAGCTTTCTTT. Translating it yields CASSQDPRDRGTEAFF.

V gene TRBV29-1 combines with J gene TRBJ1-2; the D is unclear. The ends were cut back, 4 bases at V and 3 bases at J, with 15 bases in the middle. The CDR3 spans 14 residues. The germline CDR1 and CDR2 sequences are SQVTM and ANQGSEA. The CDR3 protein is CSVAIFNMDYGYTF. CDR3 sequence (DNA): TGCAGCGTTGCCATTTTCAACATGGACTATGGCTACACCTTC.

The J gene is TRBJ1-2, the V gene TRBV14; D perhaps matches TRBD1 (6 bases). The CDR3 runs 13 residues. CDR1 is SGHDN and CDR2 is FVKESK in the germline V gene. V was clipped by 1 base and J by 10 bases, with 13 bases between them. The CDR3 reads CASSQAGEFDYTF. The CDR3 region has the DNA TGTGCCAGCAGCCAAGCAGGGGAATTTGACTACACCTTC.

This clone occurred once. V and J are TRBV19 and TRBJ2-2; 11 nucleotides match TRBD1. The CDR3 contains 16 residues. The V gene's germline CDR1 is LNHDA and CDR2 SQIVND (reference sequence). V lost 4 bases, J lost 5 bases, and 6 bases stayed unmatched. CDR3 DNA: TGTGCCAGTAGTACCGGACAGGGGGCGGGTACCGGGGAGCTGTTTTTT. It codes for CASSTGQGAGTGELFF.

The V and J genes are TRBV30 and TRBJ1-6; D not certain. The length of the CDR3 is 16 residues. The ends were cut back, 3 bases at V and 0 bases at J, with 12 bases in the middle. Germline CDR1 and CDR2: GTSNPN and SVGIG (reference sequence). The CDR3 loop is CAWRLGGSSYNSPLHF. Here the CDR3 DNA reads TGTGCCTGGAGGCTGGGCGGGAGCTCCTATAATTCACCCCTCCACTTT.

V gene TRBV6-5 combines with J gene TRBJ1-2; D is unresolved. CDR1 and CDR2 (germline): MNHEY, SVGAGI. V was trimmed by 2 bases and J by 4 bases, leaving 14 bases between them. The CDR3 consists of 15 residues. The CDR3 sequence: CASSYDYGRTYGYTF. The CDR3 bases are TGTGCCAGCAGTTACGACTATGGTAGGACCTATGGCTACACCTTC.

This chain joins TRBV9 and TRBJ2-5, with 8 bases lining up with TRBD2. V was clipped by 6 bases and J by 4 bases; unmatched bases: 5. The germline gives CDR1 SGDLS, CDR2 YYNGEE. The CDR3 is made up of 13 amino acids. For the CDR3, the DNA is TGTGCCAGCACCCGGGGGGGCGGAGAGACCCAGTACTTC. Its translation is CASTRGGGETQYF.

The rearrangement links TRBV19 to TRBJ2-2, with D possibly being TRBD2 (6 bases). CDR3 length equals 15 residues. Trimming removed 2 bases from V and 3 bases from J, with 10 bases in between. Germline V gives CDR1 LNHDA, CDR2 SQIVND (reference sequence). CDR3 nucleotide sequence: TGTGCCAGTAGTATAAACACGGGGGACACCGGGGAGCTGTTTTTT. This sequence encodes CASSINTGDTGELFF.

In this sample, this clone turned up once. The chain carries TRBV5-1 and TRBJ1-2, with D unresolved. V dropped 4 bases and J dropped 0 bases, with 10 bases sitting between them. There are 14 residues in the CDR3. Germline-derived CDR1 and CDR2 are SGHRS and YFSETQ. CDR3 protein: CASSPWPSNYGYTF. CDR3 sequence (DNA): TGCGCCAGCAGCCCCTGGCCGTCTAACTATGGCTACACCTTC.

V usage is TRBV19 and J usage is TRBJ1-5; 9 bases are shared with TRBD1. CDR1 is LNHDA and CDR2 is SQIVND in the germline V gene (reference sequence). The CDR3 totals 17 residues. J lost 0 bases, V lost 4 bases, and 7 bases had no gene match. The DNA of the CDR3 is TGTGCCAGTAGTAGAGGACAGGGGAACCTTAGCAATCAGCCCCAGCATTTT. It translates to CASSRGQGNLSNQPQHF.

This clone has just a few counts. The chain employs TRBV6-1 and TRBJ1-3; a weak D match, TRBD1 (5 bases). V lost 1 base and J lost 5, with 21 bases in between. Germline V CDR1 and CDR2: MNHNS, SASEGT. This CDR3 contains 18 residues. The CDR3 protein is CASSEDLRAADLRNTIYF. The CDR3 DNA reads TGTGCCAGCAGTGAAGATCTCAGGGCCGCGGATCTCCGAAACACCATATATTTT.

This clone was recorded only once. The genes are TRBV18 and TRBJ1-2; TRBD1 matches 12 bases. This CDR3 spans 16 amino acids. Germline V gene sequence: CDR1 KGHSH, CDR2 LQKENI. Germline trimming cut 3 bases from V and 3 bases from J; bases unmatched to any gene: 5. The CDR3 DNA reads TGTGCCAGCTCACCCGGGACAGGGGGCGCCGACTATGGCTACACCTTC. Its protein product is CASSPGTGGADYGYTF.

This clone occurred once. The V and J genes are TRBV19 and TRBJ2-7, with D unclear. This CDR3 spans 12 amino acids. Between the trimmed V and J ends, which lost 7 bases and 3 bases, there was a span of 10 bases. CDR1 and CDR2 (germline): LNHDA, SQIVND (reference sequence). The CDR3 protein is CASMAENYEQYF. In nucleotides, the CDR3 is TGTGCCAGTATGGCGGAGAACTACGAGCAGTACTTC.

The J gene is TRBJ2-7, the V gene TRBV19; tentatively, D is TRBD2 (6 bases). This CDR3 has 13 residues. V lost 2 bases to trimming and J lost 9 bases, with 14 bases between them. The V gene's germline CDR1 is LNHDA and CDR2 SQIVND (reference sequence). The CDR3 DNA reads TGTGCCAGTAGTATAAGGAGGGCAGGGCGGCAGTACTTC. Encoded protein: CASSIRRAGRQYF.

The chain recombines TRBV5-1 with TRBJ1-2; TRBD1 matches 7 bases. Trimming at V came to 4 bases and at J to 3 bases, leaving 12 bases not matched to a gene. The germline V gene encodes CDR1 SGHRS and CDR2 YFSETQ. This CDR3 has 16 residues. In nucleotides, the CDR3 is TGCGCCAGCAGCCCTTTTCGACAGGGAGGAGACTATGGCTACACCTTC. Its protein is CASSPFRQGGDYGYTF.

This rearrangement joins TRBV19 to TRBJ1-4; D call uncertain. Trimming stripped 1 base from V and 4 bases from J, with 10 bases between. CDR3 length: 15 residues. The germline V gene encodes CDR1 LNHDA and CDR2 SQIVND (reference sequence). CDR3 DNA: TGTGCCAGTAGTATAGCCCTCGGAGGTAATGAAAAACTGTTTTTT. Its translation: CASSIALGGNEKLFF.

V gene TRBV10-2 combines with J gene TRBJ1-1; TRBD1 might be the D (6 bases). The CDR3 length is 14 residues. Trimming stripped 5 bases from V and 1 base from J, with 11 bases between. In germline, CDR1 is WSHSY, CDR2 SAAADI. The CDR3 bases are TGCGCCAGCAGTTTACAGGGCGGGAACACTGAAGCTTTCTTT. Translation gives CASSLQGGNTEAFF.

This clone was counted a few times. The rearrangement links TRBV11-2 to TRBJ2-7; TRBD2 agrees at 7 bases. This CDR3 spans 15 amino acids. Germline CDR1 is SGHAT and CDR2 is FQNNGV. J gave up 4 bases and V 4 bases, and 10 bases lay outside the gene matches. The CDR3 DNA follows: TGTGCCAGCAGCTATGCTTGGGGGGGTGAATACGAGCAGTACTTC. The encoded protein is CASSYAWGGEYEQYF.

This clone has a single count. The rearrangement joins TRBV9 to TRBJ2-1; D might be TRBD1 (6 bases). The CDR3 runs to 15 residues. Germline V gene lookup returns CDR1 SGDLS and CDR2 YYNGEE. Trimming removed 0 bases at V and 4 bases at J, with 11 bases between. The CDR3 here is CASSVGAGEYNEQFF. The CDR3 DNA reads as TGTGCCAGCAGCGTAGGGGCAGGGGAGTACAATGAGCAGTTCTTC.